This T cell receptor beta chain was identified during a study of T cell responses to AZD1222 COVID-19 vaccine. Study observations and caveats: Clonal diversity may have been underestimated in mostly white British donors. Reports indicate that nearly half of spike-specific TCRs are directed at unmutated variant regions. The study sampled repertoires only after the peak T cell response. CD4 TCRs associated with vaccination spanned spike, dominating at 160-218 and 743-854.

A word on this clone: Its antigen is currently unknown.

Clones were read by immunoSEQ multiplex PCR, and TCRdb kept only the in-frame ones, dropping some. Among over 150,000 clones listed, more than 70% were seen once. CDR1 and CDR2 (germline): SNHLY, FYNNEI. The germline V and J ends were trimmed by 5 bases and 4 bases, with 9 bases remaining between them. The CDR3 extends over 13 amino acids. This specimen consisted of peripheral blood, obtained on day 0 of AZD1222 vaccination. The sequence came from an adult in good health. The chain has TRBV2 and TRBJ1-5, with D possibly being TRBD1 (5 bases). DNA for the CDR3: TGTGCCAGCAGTCGACAGAGGAATCAGCCCCAGCATTTT. It is translated as CASSRQRNQPQHF.